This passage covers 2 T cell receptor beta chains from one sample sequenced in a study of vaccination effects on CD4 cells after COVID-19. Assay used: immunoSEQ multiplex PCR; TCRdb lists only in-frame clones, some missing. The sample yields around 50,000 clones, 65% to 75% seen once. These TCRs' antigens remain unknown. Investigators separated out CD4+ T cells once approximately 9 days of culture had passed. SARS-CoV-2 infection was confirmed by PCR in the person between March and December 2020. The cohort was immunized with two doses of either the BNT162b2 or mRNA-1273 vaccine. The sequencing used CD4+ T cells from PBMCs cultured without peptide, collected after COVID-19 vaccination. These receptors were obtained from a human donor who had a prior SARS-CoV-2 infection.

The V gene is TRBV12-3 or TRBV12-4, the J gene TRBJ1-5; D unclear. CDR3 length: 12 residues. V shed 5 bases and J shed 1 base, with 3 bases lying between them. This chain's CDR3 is CASSGSNQPQHF. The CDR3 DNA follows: TGTGCCAGCAGTGGCAGCAATCAGCCCCAGCATTTT.

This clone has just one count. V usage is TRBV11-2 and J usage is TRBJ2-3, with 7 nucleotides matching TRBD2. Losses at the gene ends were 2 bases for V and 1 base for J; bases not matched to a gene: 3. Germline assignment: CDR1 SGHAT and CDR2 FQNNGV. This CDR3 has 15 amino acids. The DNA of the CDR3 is TGTGCCAGCAGCTTAAGTGGGGGGGGCACAGATACGCAGTATTTT. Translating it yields CASSLSGGGTDTQYF.